This T cell receptor beta chain was recorded in a study of type 1 regulatory T cells. At the level of the study: T-allo10 is an in vitro-generated, Tr1-enriched CD4 T cell product specific for alloantigen.

One entry per CDR3 protein, called by TCRdb with MiXCR from the reads. The sample carries around 62,000 distinct CDR3 sequences, about 62% recorded once. Concerning this clonotype: Its antigen is not identified.

Germline CDR1 is SGDLS and CDR2 is YYNGEE. This CDR3 comprises 12 residues. Trimming removed 0 bases from V and 6 bases from J, with 7 bases in between. T-allo10 cells from the graft donor were described as anergic, host-alloantigen-specific, and alloantigen-specific suppressors. The material sequenced was cultured T cells, either the whole culture or a sorted T cell fraction (not recorded which). This sample's subset: Tr1-enriched cell product generated in vitro against host alloantigens. The J gene is TRBJ2-7, the V gene TRBV9; D is uncertain. The TCR sequence derives from a human donor in good health. The CDR3 DNA reads as TGTGCCAGCAGCGTAGAGGTGGGCGAGCAGTACTTC. This encodes CASSVEVGEQYF.